One and the same sample provided the 2 T cell receptor beta chains below, sequenced in a study of shared clonotypes between healthy human individuals (dated by TCRdb to between 2020 and 2021). For the CD8 naive samples, CD45RO-negative cells were positively selected for CCR7, yielding a CD45RA+CCR7+ population from which TemRA cells were excluded. Preparation of the library involved the immunoSEQ multiplex PCR assay. Held by TCRdb, this immuneACCESS table contains in-frame sequences only and omits some clones. Under half of the omission traces to an unresolved V gene where checked; the cause of the rest is unknown. Recorded for this sample are some 2.1 million clones; around 93% of them occurred a single time. Around 1.7% of the sample is in the top ten clones. Material: naive CD8+ T cells from PBMCs. What the cell subset or site label conveys for this sample: CD45RA+CCR7+. Receptors were obtained from a young man in good health. Some clones in this sample may be carry-over from other donors' samples.

The chain is built from TRBV5-1 and TRBJ2-3; no clear D gene. CDR1 and CDR2 (germline): SGHRS, YFSETQ. Trimming pared 5 bases from V and 1 base from J, leaving 17 bases between. The CDR3 runs 16 residues. The CDR3 DNA reads as TGCGCCAGCAGGAGCGCCGTAAGGCTTGGCACAGATACGCAGTATTTT. Translation: CASRSAVRLGTDTQYF.

The chain employs TRBV29-1 and TRBJ2-1, with D perhaps matching TRBD1 (6 bases). The germline V gene has CDR1 SQVTM and CDR2 ANQGSEA. CDR3 length: 12 residues. Trimming stripped 1 base from V and 16 bases from J, with 17 bases between. As DNA, the CDR3 is TGCAGCGTTGAAGTCAGCCGGGACACGGGCTTCTTC. It translates to CSVEVSRDTGFF.